A single sample is the source of the 13 T cell receptor beta chains below, sequenced in a study of shared T cell receptors in the human thymus. Profiling relied on immunoSEQ multiplex PCR, and the TCRdb table lists in-frame clones only, not all of them. The repertoire has around 68,000 clones, about 95% of them found once; the top ten carry 0.03% to 0.04%. Sequenced material: thymocytes. These receptors were taken from a human donor.

The chain uses TRBV9 and TRBJ2-1; a possible D gene is TRBD2 (6 bases). In germline, CDR1 is SGDLS, CDR2 YYNGEE. Trimming pared 2 bases from V and 10 bases from J, leaving 13 bases between. There are 13 residues in the CDR3. The CDR3 nucleotides are TGTGCCAGCAGCGTGACTAGGGAGGAGGAGCAGTTCTTC. Amino acids: CASSVTREEEQFF. Variable domain in full (rest from reference TRBV9 and TRBJ2-1): DSGVTQTPKHLITATGQRVTLRCSPRSGDLSVYWYQQSLDQGLQFLIQYYNGEERAKGNILERFSAQQFPDLHSELNLSSLELGDSALYFCASSVTREEEQFFGPGTRLTVL.

The genes are TRBV5-1 and TRBJ2-3; D is ambiguous. Trimming cost V 7 bases and J 2 bases, with 11 bases left between them. This CDR3 comprises 13 residues. Per germline, CDR1 SGHRS and CDR2 YFSETQ. The CDR3 nucleotides are TGCGCCAGCTCGGTCCGGTACACAGATACGCAGTATTTT. This encodes CASSVRYTDTQYF.

The chain has TRBV9 and TRBJ1-2; D not certain. Germline CDR1 and CDR2: SGDLS and YYNGEE. Trimming cost V 2 bases and J 2 bases, with 19 bases left between them. This CDR3 is 17 amino acids long. The CDR3 is CASSVTMDRTTNYGYTF. The CDR3 DNA follows: TGTGCCAGCAGCGTGACCATGGACCGAACAACGAACTATGGCTACACCTTC.

The gene calls are TRBV7-6 and TRBJ2-2; D is unresolved. Germline V gives CDR1 SGHVS, CDR2 FNYEAQ. Trimming removed 4 bases at V and 5 bases at J, with 5 bases between. The CDR3 has 12 residues. This CDR3 is CASSSQTGELFF. DNA for the CDR3: TGTGCCAGCAGCTCACAGACCGGGGAGCTGTTTTTT. The whole variable domain, filled in from reference TRBV7-6 and TRBJ2-2, reads GAGVSQSPRYKVTKRGQDVALRCDPISGHVSLYWYRQALGQGPEFLTYFNYEAQQDKSGLPNDRFSAERPEGSISTLTIQRTEQRDSAMYRCASSSQTGELFFGEGSRLTVL.

V gene TRBV6-1 combines with J gene TRBJ1-6, with D perhaps matching TRBD1 (5 bases). The V gene's germline CDR1 is MNHNS and CDR2 SASEGT. The CDR3 is 15 amino acids. Trimming removed 0 bases at V and 13 bases at J, with 16 bases between. The CDR3 reads CASSEAGLGIPPLHF. CDR3 DNA sequence: TGTGCCAGCAGTGAAGCGGGACTGGGAATTCCGCCCCTCCACTTT.

This chain links TRBV5-1 with TRBJ1-1; D ambiguous. This CDR3 is built from 14 residues. In germline, CDR1 is SGHRS, CDR2 YFSETQ. Trimming left V 6 bases short and J 1 base short, with 13 bases between. The CDR3 coding sequence is TGCGCCAGCAAACTGGGTTATCAGAACACTGAAGCTTTCTTT. Its translation: CASKLGYQNTEAFF.

This clone showed up just once. The V and J genes are TRBV4-1 and TRBJ2-1; 9 bases match TRBD1. Germline V gives CDR1 MGHRA, CDR2 YSYEKL. The J segment lost 5 bases and the V segment lost 0 bases, leaving 11 bases of the junction unmatched. The CDR3 sequence is 18 residues long. The CDR3 reads CASSQEGGTGCANNEQFF. The CDR3, as DNA: TGCGCCAGCAGCCAAGAAGGCGGGACAGGGTGTGCAAACAATGAGCAGTTCTTC.

This clone was seen only once. V gene TRBV10-3 combines with J gene TRBJ2-7; TRBD1 agrees at 7 bases. The CDR3 spans 15 residues. CDR1 and CDR2 (germline): ENHRY, SYGVKD. V lost 6 bases and J lost 0; bases outside the gene matches: 8. CDR3 in DNA: TGTGCCATCAGCGAGACAGGGACGAGCTCCTACGAGCAGTACTTC. Amino acids: CAISETGTSSYEQYF.

V usage is TRBV7-8 and J usage is TRBJ1-2, with 8 bases fitting TRBD1. After removal of 0 bases from V and 3 bases from J, the junction contained 15 bases not matched to a gene. This CDR3 comprises 19 residues. Germline-derived CDR1 and CDR2 are SGHVS and FQNEAQ. The CDR3 DNA reads as TGTGCCAGCAGCTTAGCCCGAGATGCTGACAGGGGTGGGGACTATGGCTACACCTTC. It yields the protein CASSLARDADRGGDYGYTF. Supplemented by reference TRBV7-8 and TRBJ1-2, the full variable domain reads GAGVSQSPRYKVAKRGQDVALRCDPISGHVSLFWYQQALGQGPEFLTYFQNEAQLDKSGLPSDRFFAERPEGSVSTLKIQRTQQEDSAVYLCASSLARDADRGGDYGYTFGSGTRLTVV.

The rearrangement joins TRBV7-2 to TRBJ2-1, with 7 bases identical to TRBD2. This CDR3 is 20 amino acids long. Germline-derived CDR1 and CDR2 are SGHTA and FQGNSA. J gave up 7 bases and V 0 bases, and 21 bases lay outside the gene matches. This chain's CDR3 is CASSLAHTTSEAELRNEQFF. CDR3 nucleotides: TGTGCCAGCAGCTTAGCCCATACTACTAGCGAGGCCGAGCTCCGAAATGAGCAGTTCTTC.

The rearrangement links TRBV7-2 to TRBJ2-5, with D maybe TRBD1 (6 bases). The CDR3 is made up of 14 amino acids. Germline V gene sequence: CDR1 SGHTA, CDR2 FQGNSA. V lost 6 bases and J 4 bases, leaving 15 bases between the germline ends. CDR3 nucleotide sequence: TGTGCCAGCAGTTTAAAATCGGACAGAGAGACCCAGTACTTC. It specifies CASSLKSDRETQYF.

The chain is built from TRBV6-5 and TRBJ1-1; D is possibly TRBD1 (5 bases). This CDR3 has 14 residues. Germline lookup yields CDR1 MNHEY and CDR2 SVGAGI. The V and J ends lost 0 bases and 6 bases respectively, with 11 bases between them. For the CDR3, the DNA is TGTGCCAGCAGTTACTCGAGGGGCAGGTCTGAAGCTTTCTTT. This encodes CASSYSRGRSEAFF.

This rearrangement joins TRBV7-2 to TRBJ2-7; D is possibly TRBD1 (5 bases). The CDR3 covers 17 residues. Germline V CDR1 and CDR2: SGHTA, FQGNSA. Trimming took off 2 bases at V and 4 bases at J, with 21 bases between the two ends. In DNA, the CDR3 is TGTGCCAGCAGCTTACCCCCCAGGGTCCCACTAAATTACGAGCAGTACTTC. Protein: CASSLPPRVPLNYEQYF.